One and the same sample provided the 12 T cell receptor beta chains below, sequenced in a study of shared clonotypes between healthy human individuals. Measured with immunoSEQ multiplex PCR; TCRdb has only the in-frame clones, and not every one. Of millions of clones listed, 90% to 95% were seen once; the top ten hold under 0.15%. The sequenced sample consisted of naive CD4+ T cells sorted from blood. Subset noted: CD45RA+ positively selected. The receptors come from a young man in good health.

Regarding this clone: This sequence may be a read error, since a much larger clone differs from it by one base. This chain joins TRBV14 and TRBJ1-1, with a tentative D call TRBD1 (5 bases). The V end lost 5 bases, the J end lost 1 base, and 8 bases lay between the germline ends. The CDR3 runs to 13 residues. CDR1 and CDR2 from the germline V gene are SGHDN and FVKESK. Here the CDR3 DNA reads TGTGCCAGCAGCATGCAGGGGAACACTGAAGCTTTCTTT. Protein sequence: CASSMQGNTEAFF. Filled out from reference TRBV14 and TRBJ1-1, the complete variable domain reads EAGVTQFPSHSVIEKGQTVTLRCDPISGHDNLYWYRRVMGKEIKFLLHFVKESKQDESGMPNNRFLAERTGGTYSTLKVQPAELEDSGVYFCASSMQGNTEAFFGQGTRLTVV.

CDR3 sequence reads: CASSPAGATNEKLFF. The CDR3 bases are TGTGCCAGCAGCCCTGCAGGGGCAACTAATGAAAAACTGTTTTTT. This chain joins TRBV6-6 and TRBJ1-4, with D possibly TRBD1 on 6 matching bases. V was pared by 6 bases and J by 0 bases, with 11 bases between. CDR1 MNHNY and CDR2 SVGAGI come from the germline V gene (reference sequence). The CDR3 totals 15 residues.

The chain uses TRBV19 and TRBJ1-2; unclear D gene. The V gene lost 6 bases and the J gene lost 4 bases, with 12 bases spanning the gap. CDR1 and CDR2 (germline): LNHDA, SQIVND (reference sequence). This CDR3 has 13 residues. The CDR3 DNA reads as TGTGCCAGTAGGAACCCGAATAGCTATGGCTACACCTTC. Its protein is CASRNPNSYGYTF.

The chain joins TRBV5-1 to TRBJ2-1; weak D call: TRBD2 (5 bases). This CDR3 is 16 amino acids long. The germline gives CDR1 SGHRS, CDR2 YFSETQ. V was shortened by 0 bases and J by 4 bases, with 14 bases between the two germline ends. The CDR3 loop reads CASSLVGRGSYNEQFF. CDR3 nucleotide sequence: TGCGCCAGCAGCTTGGTAGGTCGGGGATCTTACAATGAGCAGTTCTTC.

CDR3 amino acids: CASSSRGVGEQFF. In DNA, the CDR3 is TGTGCCAGCAGTTCACGGGGAGTGGGTGAGCAGTTCTTC. The gene calls are TRBV27 and TRBJ2-1; D is perhaps TRBD2 (5 bases). The CDR3 is made up of 13 amino acids. Between the trimmed V and J ends, which lost 4 bases and 9 bases, there was a span of 13 bases. The germline V gene encodes CDR1 MNHEY and CDR2 SMNVEV (reference sequence).

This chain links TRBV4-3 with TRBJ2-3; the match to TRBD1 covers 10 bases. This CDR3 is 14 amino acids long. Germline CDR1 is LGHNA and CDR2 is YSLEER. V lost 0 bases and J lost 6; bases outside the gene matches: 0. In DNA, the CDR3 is TGCGCCAGCAGCCAAGAGGGACAGGGGGATACGCAGTATTTT. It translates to CASSQEGQGDTQYF.

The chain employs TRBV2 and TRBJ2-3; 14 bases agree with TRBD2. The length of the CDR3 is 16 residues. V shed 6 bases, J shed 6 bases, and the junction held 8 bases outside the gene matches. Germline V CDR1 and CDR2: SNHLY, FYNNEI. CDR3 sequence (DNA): TGTGCCAGCAGCCGACTAGCGGGAGGGCCTGAGGATACGCAGTATTTT. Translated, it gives CASSRLAGGPEDTQYF.

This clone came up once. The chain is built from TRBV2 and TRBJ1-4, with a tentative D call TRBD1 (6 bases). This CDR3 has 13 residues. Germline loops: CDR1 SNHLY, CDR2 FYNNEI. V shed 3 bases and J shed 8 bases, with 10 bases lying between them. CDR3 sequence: CASSDRQGEKLFF. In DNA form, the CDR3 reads TGTGCCAGCAGTGATCGGCAGGGGGAAAAACTGTTTTTT.

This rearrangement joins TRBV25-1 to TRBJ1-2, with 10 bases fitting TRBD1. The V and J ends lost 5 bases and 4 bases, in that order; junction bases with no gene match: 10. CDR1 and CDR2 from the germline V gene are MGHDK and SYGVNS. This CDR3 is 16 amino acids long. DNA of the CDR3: TGTGCCAGCAGTACACGGACAGGGGGACCTATCTATGGCTACACCTTC. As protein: CASSTRTGGPIYGYTF.

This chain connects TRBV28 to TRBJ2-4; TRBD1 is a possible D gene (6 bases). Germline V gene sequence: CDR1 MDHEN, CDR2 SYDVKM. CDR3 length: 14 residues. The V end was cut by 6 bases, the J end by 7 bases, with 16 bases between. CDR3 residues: CASRPQGKGNIQYF. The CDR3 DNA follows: TGTGCCAGCAGGCCACAGGGAAAAGGGAACATTCAGTACTTC.

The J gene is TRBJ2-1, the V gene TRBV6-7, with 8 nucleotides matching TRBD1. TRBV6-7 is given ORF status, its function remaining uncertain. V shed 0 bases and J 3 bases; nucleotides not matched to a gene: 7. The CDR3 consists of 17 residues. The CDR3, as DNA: TGTGCCAGCAGTTACTCCCGGACGGACAGGGACTACAATGAGCAGTTCTTC. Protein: CASSYSRTDRDYNEQFF.

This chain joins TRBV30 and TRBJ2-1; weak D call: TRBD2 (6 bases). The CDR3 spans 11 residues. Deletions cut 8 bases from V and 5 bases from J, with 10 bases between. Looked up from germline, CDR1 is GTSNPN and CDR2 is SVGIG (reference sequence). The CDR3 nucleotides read TGTGCCCGCCGGGGGAACAATGAGCAGTTCTTC. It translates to CARRGNNEQFF.